This passage covers 20 T cell receptor beta chains from one sample sequenced in a study of blood T cell repertoires in COVID-19. Only in-frame clones appear in the TCRdb table, and some are missing; sequencing was by immunoSEQ multiplex PCR. Of under 200,000 clones listed, roughly four fifths were seen once; the top ten hold 9.5% to 11%. The sequenced sample consisted of PBMCs or T cells enriched from blood (not recorded which). The receptors originated from a man in his fifties who had recovered from COVID-19.

The chain is built from TRBV11-2 and TRBJ2-3, with a possible D match to TRBD2 (5 bases). With 5 bases removed from V and 6 bases from J, the gap between germline ends came to 9 bases. CDR1 SGHAT and CDR2 FQNNGV come from the germline V gene. There are 12 residues in the CDR3. The CDR3 DNA follows: TGTGCCAGCAGCCGGGGTTGGGATACGCAGTATTTT. Translation: CASSRGWDTQYF.

The chain links TRBV7-3 to TRBJ1-1; 8 bases are a match to TRBD1. The CDR3 loop spans 13 amino acids. V shed 5 bases, J shed 6 bases, and the junction held 5 bases outside the gene matches. Germline-derived CDR1 and CDR2 are SGHTA and FQGTGA. The CDR3 protein is CASSDRGLAEAFF. DNA for the CDR3: TGTGCCAGCAGCGACAGGGGTTTGGCTGAAGCTTTCTTT. Full variable domain (missing parts from reference TRBV7-3 and TRBJ1-1): GAGVSQTPSNKVTEKGKYVELRCDPISGHTALYWYRQSLGQGPEFLIYFQGTGAADDSGLPNDRFFAVRPEGSVSTLKIQRTERGDSAVYLCASSDRGLAEAFFGQGTRLTVV.

The chain has TRBV10-2 and TRBJ2-1; 8 nucleotides match TRBD2. Germline CDR1 WSHSY, CDR2 SAAADI. The junction had 9 bases not matched to a gene; V was cut back by 6 bases and J by 2 bases. This CDR3 is 16 amino acids long. DNA for the CDR3: TGCGCCAGCAGCACCGCACTAGCGGTAACCTACAATGAGCAGTTCTTC. As protein: CASSTALAVTYNEQFF.

V usage is TRBV2 and J usage is TRBJ2-4, with D tentatively TRBD2 (5 bases). Trimming shortened V by 7 bases and J by 6 bases, and 13 bases separated the two germline ends. The CDR3 covers 13 residues. From germline, CDR1 is SNHLY and CDR2 FYNNEI. This chain's CDR3 is CASKGDAGNIQYF. The CDR3 DNA reads TGTGCCAGCAAAGGCGATGCGGGAAACATTCAGTACTTC. The entire variable domain, with the rest obtained from reference TRBV2 and TRBJ2-4, is as follows: EPEVTQTPSHQVTQMGQEVILRCVPISNHLYFYWYRQILGQKVEFLVSFYNNEISEKSEIFDDQFSVERPDGSNFTLKIRSTKLEDSAMYFCASKGDAGNIQYFGAGTRLSVL.

Only a few counts were recorded for this clone. V usage is TRBV11-2 and J usage is TRBJ1-3; D is undetermined. This CDR3 has 14 amino acids. V dropped 8 bases and J dropped 0 bases, with 11 bases sitting between them. From germline, CDR1 is SGHAT and CDR2 FQNNGV. The DNA of the CDR3 is TGTGCCAGCGGGCGGGTTAACTCTGGAAACACCATATATTTT. This sequence encodes CASGRVNSGNTIYF.

The table lists this clone with a count of one. The chain carries TRBV7-7 and TRBJ2-5; no firm D call. From germline, CDR1 is SSHAT and CDR2 FNYEAQ (reference sequence). The V and J ends lost 2 bases and 0 bases respectively, with 10 bases between them. This CDR3 has 15 amino acids. CDR3 loop: CASSLSGGYQETQYF. The CDR3 nucleotides are TGTGCCAGCAGCTTATCCGGCGGTTACCAAGAGACCCAGTACTTC.

As for this clone: Other DNA sequences in the sample encode the same CDR3. DNA for the CDR3: TGCGCCAGCAGTCGTACTAGCGGAGAGACCTACGAGCAGTACTTC. It yields the protein CASSRTSGETYEQYF. The J gene is TRBJ2-7, the V gene TRBV5-1; TRBD2 aligns across 8 bases. Germline CDR1 reads SGHRS; CDR2 reads YFSETQ. The CDR3 loop spans 15 amino acids. V was pared by 5 bases and J by 2 bases, with 9 bases of the junction left unmatched.

The CDR3 here is CASSSSRGAHGTQYF. The DNA for the CDR3 is TGTGCCAGCAGCTCCTCTCGGGGGGCGCACGGGACCCAGTACTTC. The rearrangement uses TRBV5-6 and TRBJ2-5; D possibly corresponds to TRBD2 (7 bases). The CDR3 contains 15 residues. CDR1 is SGHDT, CDR2 YYEEEE, per germline. Trimming left V 3 bases short and J 7 bases short, with 19 bases between.

This clone has only a few counts. The gene calls are TRBV5-1 and TRBJ2-7; 10 bases fit TRBD1. The length of the CDR3 is 14 residues. The V gene's germline CDR1 is SGHRS and CDR2 YFSETQ. V was pared by 4 bases and J by 3 bases, with 4 bases of the junction left unmatched. CDR3 sequence: CASSPRTGGYEQYF. DNA of the CDR3: TGCGCCAGCAGCCCGCGGACAGGGGGCTACGAGCAGTACTTC.

CDR3 loop: CATSRDSGRGAVEKLFF. CDR3 in DNA: TGTGCCACCAGCAGAGATAGCGGCAGGGGGGCTGTTGAAAAACTGTTTTTT. The genes are TRBV15 and TRBJ1-4; 7 bases align to TRBD1. The J segment lost 7 bases and the V segment lost 0 bases, leaving 11 bases of the junction unmatched. This CDR3 contains 17 residues. Germline V gene data show CDR1 as LNHNV and CDR2 as YYDKDF (reference sequence).

This clone showed up just a few times. The chain links TRBV6-1 to TRBJ2-1, with D tentatively TRBD2 (5 bases). The germline V gene encodes CDR1 MNHNS and CDR2 SASEGT. V was clipped by 4 bases and J by 3 bases, with 16 bases between them. The CDR3 length is 16 residues. The DNA for the CDR3 is TGTGCCAGCAGTGGAGAGGGATCCCTAGTCTACAATGAGCAGTTCTTC. Translating gives CASSGEGSLVYNEQFF.

The chain couples TRBV19 to TRBJ1-2, with a possible D match to TRBD1 (6 bases). Trimming shortened V by 3 bases and J by 5 bases, and 16 bases separated the two germline ends. The CDR3 is 15 residues long. The germline V gene encodes CDR1 LNHDA and CDR2 SQIVND (reference sequence). The CDR3 loop reads CASSISRRTVYGYTF. The DNA of the CDR3 is TGTGCCAGTAGTATTTCCAGGCGGACAGTGTATGGCTACACCTTC.

The rearrangement links TRBV9 to TRBJ1-5, with D uncertain. This CDR3 has 15 amino acids. V was shortened by 4 bases and J by 7 bases, with 18 bases between the two germline ends. CDR1 and CDR2 from the germline V gene are SGDLS and YYNGEE. CDR3 DNA sequence: TGTGCCAGCAGCCCAGGACGGAGGATCGGGCAGCCCCAGCATTTT. Encoded protein: CASSPGRRIGQPQHF.

The chain has TRBV5-1 and TRBJ1-2; the D is unclear. CDR3 length: 15 amino acids. Germline loops: CDR1 SGHRS, CDR2 YFSETQ. Trimming removed 6 bases from V and 1 base from J, with 16 bases in between. CDR3 DNA: TGCGCCAGCACCTGGGGTTTAGGAGGTAACTATGGCTACACCTTC. This translates into CASTWGLGGNYGYTF.

The rearrangement joins TRBV25-1 to TRBJ1-1, with 7 bases that match TRBD1. The ends lost 6 bases at V and 7 bases at J; junction bases unmatched: 11. The germline gives CDR1 MGHDK, CDR2 SYGVNS. The CDR3 sequence is 14 residues long. Written as DNA, the CDR3 is TGTGCCAGCAGCCACAGGGCCAGGACAGGTGAAGCTTTCTTT. Protein: CASSHRARTGEAFF. Filled out from reference TRBV25-1 and TRBJ1-1, the complete variable domain reads EADIYQTPRYLVIGTGKKITLECSQTMGHDKMYWYQQDPGMELHLIHYSYGVNSTEKGDLSSESTVSRIRTEHFPLTLESARPSHTSQYLCASSHRARTGEAFFGQGTRLTVV.

The rearrangement joins TRBV3-1 (or the pseudogene TRBV3-2) to TRBJ1-6; D gene unclear. The CDR3 runs 16 residues. Trimming took 3 bases from V and 3 from J, leaving 12 bases between them. The germline gives CDR1 LGHDT, CDR2 YNNKEL (reference sequence). This CDR3 is CASSHDELGYNSPLHF. CDR3 DNA sequence: TGTGCCAGCAGCCACGACGAGCTAGGCTATAATTCACCCCTCCACTTT.

DNA for the CDR3: TGTGCCAGCTCACCGGAACTGGGAGGGTCCTACGAGCAGTACTTC. It specifies CASSPELGGSYEQYF. The rearrangement links TRBV18 to TRBJ2-7, with 7 bases identical to TRBD2. Germline assignment: CDR1 KGHSH and CDR2 LQKENI. CDR3 length: 15 residues. J gave up 1 base and V 3 bases, and 6 bases lay outside the gene matches.

This clone was seen only once. The V and J genes are TRBV2 and TRBJ2-1; 11 bases align to TRBD2. This CDR3 region has 15 residues. Germline assignment: CDR1 SNHLY and CDR2 FYNNEI. With V trimmed by 6 bases and J by 7 bases, 8 bases remained unmatched. CDR3 in amino acids: CASRVGLAEGNEQFF. CDR3 sequence (DNA): TGTGCCAGCAGAGTGGGACTAGCGGAAGGTAATGAGCAGTTCTTC.

The chain links TRBV24-1 to TRBJ2-1; D perhaps matches TRBD1 (6 bases). Germline values: CDR1 KGHDR, CDR2 SFDVKD. V gave up 5 bases and J gave up 10 bases, with 11 bases separating them. The CDR3 covers 12 residues. CDR3 amino acids: CATSGWGPEQFF. Here the CDR3 DNA reads TGTGCCACCAGTGGTTGGGGGCCGGAGCAGTTCTTC.

V usage is TRBV5-4 and J usage is TRBJ2-7; 11 nucleotides align to TRBD2. The junction had 9 bases not matched to a gene; V was cut back by 9 bases and J by 1 base. Germline-derived CDR1 and CDR2 are SGHNT and YYREEE (reference sequence). The length of the CDR3 is 15 residues. CDR3 sequence reads: CATRSSGRQSYEQYF. For the CDR3, the DNA is TGTGCCACCAGATCTAGCGGGAGGCAATCCTACGAGCAGTACTTC.